These 20 T cell receptor beta chains were sequenced from one sample in a study of blood T cell repertoires in COVID-19. Generated by immunoSEQ multiplex PCR, the TCRdb table keeps only in-frame clones and is missing some. The sample yields some 290,000 clones, around nine tenths seen once. Sequenced sample: peripheral blood. The origin of the receptors is a woman in her twenties or thirties with COVID-19, enrolled during active disease.

This clone occurred once. The chain carries TRBV14 and TRBJ2-1; D might be TRBD2 (5 bases). Trimming removed 0 bases from V and 12 bases from J, with 15 bases in between. The CDR3 has 14 amino acids. Germline lookup yields CDR1 SGHDN and CDR2 FVKESK. The CDR3 DNA reads as TGTGCCAGCAGCCAAGATCAAGGGAGTCTTTGGCAGTTCTTC. This encodes CASSQDQGSLWQFF.

The rearrangement uses TRBV3-1 (or the pseudogene TRBV3-2) and TRBJ2-2; TRBD2 matches at 8 bases. The CDR3 loop spans 15 amino acids. V was pared by 4 bases and J by 2 bases, with 3 bases of the junction left unmatched. The germline gives CDR1 LGHDT, CDR2 YNNKEL (reference sequence). CDR3 nucleotide sequence: TGTGCCAGCAGCCCTAGCGGGCTAAACACCGGGGAGCTGTTTTTT. Its translation is CASSPSGLNTGELFF.

This clone has only one observation. V and J are TRBV6-5 and TRBJ2-1; perhaps TRBD2 as D (5 bases). The germline CDR1 and CDR2 sequences are MNHEY and SVGAGI. The CDR3 length is 14 residues. Trimming took 6 bases from V and 2 from J, leaving 11 bases between them. CDR3 nucleotides: TGTGCCAGCAGACCTGCCGGGGCCTACAATGAGCAGTTCTTC. Its translation: CASRPAGAYNEQFF.

The rearrangement joins TRBV11-2 to TRBJ1-6, with 7 bases identical to TRBD1. The CDR3 runs 15 residues. The V gene's germline CDR1 is SGHAT and CDR2 FQNNGV. The V and J ends lost 5 bases and 9 bases, in that order; junction bases with no gene match: 10. As DNA, the CDR3 is TGTGCCAGCAGCCATTACGGTCAGGGGGGTTCACCCCTCCACTTT. Translating it yields CASSHYGQGGSPLHF.

This chain connects TRBV5-1 to TRBJ1-1; 8 nucleotides agree with TRBD1. The CDR3 is 15 amino acids. The germline gives CDR1 SGHRS, CDR2 YFSETQ. The J segment lost 1 base and the V segment lost 4 bases, leaving 6 bases of the junction unmatched. The CDR3 loop reads CASSLQGGENTEAFF. In DNA form, the CDR3 reads TGCGCCAGCAGCCTACAGGGGGGTGAGAACACTGAAGCTTTCTTT.

The gene calls are TRBV7-9 and TRBJ1-1; 7 bases fit TRBD1. The junction had 6 bases not matched to a gene; V was cut back by 6 bases and J by 5 bases. CDR1 and CDR2 from the germline V gene are SEHNR and FQNEAQ (reference sequence). The CDR3 spans 13 residues. CDR3 DNA sequence: TGTGCCAGCAGGCGACAGGGTAGGACTGAAGCTTTCTTT. As protein: CASRRQGRTEAFF.

The chain joins TRBV10-1 to TRBJ1-5; a possible D gene is TRBD1 (6 bases). Trimming took 5 bases from V and 5 from J, leaving 16 bases between them. Germline CDR1 reads WNHNN; CDR2 reads SYGVQD (reference sequence). The CDR3 runs 15 residues. The CDR3: CASSTLVNRDQPQHF. CDR3 coding DNA: TGCGCCAGCAGTACTCTAGTGAACAGGGATCAGCCCCAGCATTTT.

The chain carries TRBV29-1 and TRBJ2-2, with D maybe TRBD1 (5 bases). The CDR3 sequence is 13 residues long. The germline CDR1 and CDR2 sequences are SQVTM and ANQGSEA. Deletions cut 6 bases from V and 6 bases from J, with 14 bases between. The CDR3 DNA is TGCAGCGTAGGAACAGGTCGCGCCGGGGAGCTGTTTTTT. It is translated as CSVGTGRAGELFF.

This sequence joins TRBV11-2 and TRBJ1-6; 8 bases agree with TRBD1. The V and J ends lost 5 bases and 7 bases, in that order; junction bases with no gene match: 13. Germline V gene sequence: CDR1 SGHAT, CDR2 FQNNGV. The CDR3 is made up of 17 amino acids. CDR3 sequence reads: CASSLIFSTGANSPLHF. CDR3 sequence (DNA): TGTGCCAGCAGCCTTATTTTCTCGACAGGGGCGAATTCACCCCTCCACTTT.

This chain uses TRBV10-3 with TRBJ2-3; tentative D call: TRBD2 (5 bases). The germline V gene has CDR1 ENHRY and CDR2 SYGVKD. The ends were cut back, 0 bases at V and 6 bases at J, with 10 bases in the middle. This CDR3 spans 14 amino acids. The DNA of the CDR3 is TGTGCCATCAGTGAGTCGCTAGCATCCGATACGCAGTATTTT. Translation: CAISESLASDTQYF.

The J gene is TRBJ2-6, the V gene TRBV28, with D maybe TRBD1 (5 bases). CDR1 is MDHEN, CDR2 SYDVKM, per germline. V gave up 3 bases and J gave up 4 bases, with 10 bases separating them. This CDR3 has 15 residues. CDR3 in amino acids: CASSFTGYGANVLTF. The CDR3 bases are TGTGCCAGCAGTTTCACAGGCTACGGGGCCAACGTCCTGACTTTC.

The chain recombines TRBV27 with TRBJ1-6; TRBD1 is a possible D gene (6 bases). V was cut by 6 bases and J by 8 bases, with 17 bases left in between. The CDR3 is 15 residues long. Germline CDR1 MNHEY, CDR2 SMNVEV (reference sequence). CDR3 sequence reads: CASRWAGTTHSPLHF. The CDR3 DNA reads as TGTGCCAGCAGGTGGGCCGGGACAACGCATTCACCCCTCCACTTT.

This chain's CDR3 is CASSISGEETQYF. DNA of the CDR3: TGTGCCAGTAGTATATCTGGGGAGGAGACCCAGTACTTC. The chain is built from TRBV19 and TRBJ2-5; possibly TRBD2 for D (5 bases). Deletions cut 2 bases from V and 5 bases from J, with 9 bases between. The germline CDR1 and CDR2 sequences are LNHDA and SQIVND (reference sequence). CDR3 length: 13 residues.

The chain employs TRBV4-1 and TRBJ2-6; the D gene is possibly TRBD1 (6 bases). Germline V gene lookup returns CDR1 MGHRA and CDR2 YSYEKL. The CDR3 contains 18 residues. Trimming pared 0 bases from V and 2 bases from J, leaving 14 bases between. The CDR3 reads CASSQEKQGGPGANVLTF. DNA for the CDR3: TGCGCCAGCAGCCAAGAGAAACAGGGTGGACCTGGGGCCAACGTCCTGACTTTC.

This chain links TRBV7-2 with TRBJ2-5; D may be TRBD2 (5 bases). Germline V gene lookup returns CDR1 SGHTA and CDR2 FQGNSA. The V and J ends lost 6 bases and 5 bases respectively, with 16 bases between them. The CDR3 is 14 amino acids. CDR3 region: CASRLGTSWETQYF. CDR3 DNA: TGTGCCAGCAGACTGGGCACTAGTTGGGAGACCCAGTACTTC.

This clone was recorded only once. The chain joins TRBV4-1 to TRBJ2-1; 7 bases match TRBD2. The CDR3 spans 14 residues. Losses at the gene ends were 6 bases for V and 4 bases for J; bases not matched to a gene: 6. The germline CDR1 and CDR2 sequences are MGHRA and YSYEKL. DNA of the CDR3: TGCGCCAGCAGGCCGGAGGGAGGGTACAATGAGCAGTTCTTC. Protein product: CASRPEGGYNEQFF.

J is TRBJ2-7 and V is TRBV13; D is unresolved. The CDR3 sequence is 13 residues long. Trimming shortened V by 1 base and J by 3 bases, and 7 bases separated the two germline ends. Germline CDR1 and CDR2: PRHDT and FYEKMQ (reference sequence). CDR3 protein: CASSLVPGYEQYF. The DNA of the CDR3 is TGTGCCAGCAGCTTAGTCCCAGGCTACGAGCAGTACTTC.

By share, this clone counts as medium-sized. The DNA of the CDR3 is TGTGCCAGCAGCCTTAAGCTCCGGTCGAGGGAGCTGTTTTTT. Amino acids: CASSLKLRSRELFF. This chain connects TRBV3-1 (or the pseudogene TRBV3-2) to TRBJ2-2, with no clear D. Trimming shortened V by 4 bases and J by 9 bases, and 15 bases separated the two germline ends. From germline, CDR1 is LGHDT and CDR2 YNNKEL (reference sequence). This CDR3 region has 14 residues.

This sequence joins TRBV6-5 and TRBJ1-5; D is uncertain. In germline, CDR1 is MNHEY, CDR2 SVGAGI. The CDR3 is 13 residues long. V shed 5 bases and J shed 3 bases, with 8 bases lying between them. In DNA form, the CDR3 reads TGTGCCAGCAGTACTGCCTACAATCAGCCCCAGCATTTT. Its translation is CASSTAYNQPQHF.

This chain joins TRBV14 and TRBJ1-2, with D unclear. V was cut by 0 bases and J by 6 bases, with 8 bases left in between. CDR1 is SGHDN and CDR2 is FVKESK in the germline V gene. The CDR3 extends over 13 amino acids. The CDR3 sequence: CASSQDPSNGYTF. The CDR3 region has the DNA TGTGCCAGCAGCCAAGATCCCAGTAATGGCTACACCTTC.